This is a list of T cell receptor beta chains from one sample in a study of blood T cell repertoires in COVID-19. Profiled with immunoSEQ multiplex PCR; TCRdb holds only in-frame clones, not every one. The data hold 90,000 to 140,000 clones, with roughly 80% observed a single time. Sequenced input: peripheral blood. These receptors were obtained from a woman in her seventies with acute or convalescent COVID-19. Each CDR3 is given with its conserved first and last residue. D genes are given only for firm matches. For some rows the clone size is stated as once, few or many, or as a class when expanded; others skip it.

NA,once,TRBV5-6,TRBJ1-5,TGTGCCAGCAGCTTGGCGGGAGATAATCAGCCCCAGCATTTT,CASSLAGDNQPQHF
NA,NA,TRBV28,TRBJ1-5,TGTGCCAGCAGGTTCAACAATCAGCCCCAGCATTTT,CASRFNNQPQHF
NA,once,TRBV7-2,TRBJ2-1,TGTGCCAGCAGCTCTACAGGGCTGAGGGCGAGTGAGCAGTTCTTC,CASSSTGLRASEQFF
NA,once,TRBV11-2,TRBJ1-2,TGTGCCAGCAGCTTTAGCCAGGGCCCTAACTATGGCTACACCTTC,CASSFSQGPNYGYTF
TRBD1,NA,TRBV6-5,TRBJ1-2,TGTGCCAGCAGCGGAGCAGGGGGACCTAACTATGGCTACACCTTC,CASSGAGGPNYGYTF
NA,NA,TRBV18,TRBJ1-2,TGTGCCAGTTACAGGGATGGCTATGGCTACACCTTC,CASYRDGYGYTF
NA,NA,TRBV24-1,TRBJ2-5,TGTGCCACCAGTGATTCAGGGCAGGGCCCAGGGGAGACCCAGTACTTC,CATSDSGQGPGETQYF
TRBD1,NA,TRBV6-5,TRBJ2-7,TGTGCCAGTCCGGGGACAGGGATCACCTACGAGCAGTACTTC,CASPGTGITYEQYF
NA,NA,TRBV9,TRBJ2-1,TGTGCCAGCAGCGTAGCGGGGGGCAGCTCCTACAATGAGCAGTTCTTC,CASSVAGGSSYNEQFF
NA,NA,TRBV6-6,TRBJ1-1,TGTGCCAGCAGTTACTCGATGGGGGGGTGGACTGAAGCTTTCTTT,CASSYSMGGWTEAFF
NA,once,TRBV4-1,TRBJ1-1,TGCGCCAGCAGCGGAGAGCGGGGGGCAAGTGAAGCTTTCTTT,CASSGERGASEAFF
NA,NA,TRBV7-6,TRBJ2-7,TGTGCCAGCAGCTTATCGGGGGGCTGGTCCTACGAGCAGTACTTC,CASSLSGGWSYEQYF
TRBD1,NA,TRBV2,TRBJ2-7,TGTGCCAGCAGTGAAGACCTATGGGGACAGGGGTACTCCTACGAGCAGTACTTC,CASSEDLWGQGYSYEQYF
NA,once,TRBV11-2,TRBJ1-1,TGTGCCAGCAGCTTAGAGGTCACAGACACTGAAGCTTTCTTT,CASSLEVTDTEAFF
TRBD2,NA,TRBV29-1,TRBJ2-1,TGCAGCGTTGGGACTAGCGGGAGATATTACAATGAGCAGTTCTTC,CSVGTSGRYYNEQFF
NA,NA,TRBV2,TRBJ1-3,TGTGCCAGCAGTGCCCGGACTGCGAGCTCTGGAAACACCATATATTTT,CASSARTASSGNTIYF
NA,NA,TRBV5-1,TRBJ2-2,TGCGCCAGCAGCTTGTCTTCGGAGGCGAACACCGGGGAGCTGTTTTTT,CASSLSSEANTGELFF
TRBD1,few,TRBV7-2,TRBJ1-1,TGTGCCAGCAGCTCGCAGGGGGTGTTAAACACTGAAGCTTTCTTT,CASSSQGVLNTEAFF
TRBD2,NA,TRBV7-9,TRBJ2-1,TGTGCCAGCAGCTTCCCGGGACTAGCGATGTTCTTC,CASSFPGLAMFF
NA,once,TRBV9,TRBJ1-1,TGTGCCAGCAGCCTGGGGGAGGACACTGAAGCTTTCTTT,CASSLGEDTEAFF
NA,NA,TRBV5-1,TRBJ1-2,TGCGCCAGCAGCTTGGATGGGGGCGTCGGTTTGGACTATGGCTACACCTTC,CASSLDGGVGLDYGYTF
TRBD1,NA,TRBV5-1,TRBJ1-3,TGCGCCAGCAGCTTGGATCAGGGGGCCTCGTTTGGAAACACCATATATTTT,CASSLDQGASFGNTIYF
NA,NA,TRBV7-8,TRBJ2-7,TGTGCCAGCAGCTTAACAGGGAACTACGAGCAGTACTTC,CASSLTGNYEQYF
NA,NA,TRBV6-5,TRBJ2-2,TGTGCCAGCAGTAACCTCAGACAGACCGGGGAGCTGTTTTTT,CASSNLRQTGELFF
TRBD1,NA,TRBV12-5,TRBJ1-1,TGTGCTAGTGGTCCGGGACAGGGGGCCGGGAACACTGAAGCTTTCTTT,CASGPGQGAGNTEAFF
NA,NA,TRBV30,TRBJ1-2,TGTGCCTGGAACCAACAGGGTCGCTACACCTTC,CAWNQQGRYTF
NA,NA,TRBV27,TRBJ2-7,TGTGCCAGCAGTTTACGAGGGGGCTACGAGCAGTACTTC,CASSLRGGYEQYF
NA,few,TRBV11-3,TRBJ1-1,TGTGCCAGCAGCTTAGCGGGGGTGAACACTGAAGCTTTCTTT,CASSLAGVNTEAFF